The subject of this entry is one T cell receptor (beta chain). What it recognizes is unknown. PCR employed 60 Vbeta and 13 Jbeta primers. The method was immunoSEQ multiplex PCR; TCRdb's version includes in-frame clones alone and lacks a portion of them. This sample has some 76,000 clones, with more than 60% found just once. The data originate from a study of cytomegalovirus exposure and HLA in healthy donors. CDR1 SNHLY and CDR2 FYNNEI come from the germline V gene. The germline V and J ends were trimmed by 3 bases and 2 bases, with 8 bases remaining between them. The CDR3 extends over 13 amino acids. Regarding the study as a whole: Earlier analysis yielded a pattern in which most TCR beta V segments were productive about 90% or about 30% of the time. In a later analysis, TCR beta V- and J-gene trimming was associated with a missense DCLRE1C variant.

The genes are TRBV2 and TRBJ2-7; no definite D call. The sequence was obtained from a male donor in good health and CMV-seropositive. Sequencing was performed on PBMCs. CDR3 region: CASSDSPAYEQYF. CDR3 in DNA: TGTGCCAGCAGTGACTCCCCCGCCTACGAGCAGTACTTC.